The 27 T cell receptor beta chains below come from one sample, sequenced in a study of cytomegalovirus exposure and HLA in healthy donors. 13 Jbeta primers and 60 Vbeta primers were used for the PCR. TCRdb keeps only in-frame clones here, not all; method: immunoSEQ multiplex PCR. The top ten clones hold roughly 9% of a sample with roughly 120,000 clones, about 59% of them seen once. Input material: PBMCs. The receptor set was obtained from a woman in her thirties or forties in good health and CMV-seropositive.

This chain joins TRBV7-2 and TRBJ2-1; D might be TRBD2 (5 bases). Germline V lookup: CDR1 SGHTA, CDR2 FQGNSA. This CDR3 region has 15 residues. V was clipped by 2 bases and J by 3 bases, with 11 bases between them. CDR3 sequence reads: CASSLTGMGYNEQFF. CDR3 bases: TGTGCCAGCAGCTTAACCGGGATGGGCTACAATGAGCAGTTCTTC.

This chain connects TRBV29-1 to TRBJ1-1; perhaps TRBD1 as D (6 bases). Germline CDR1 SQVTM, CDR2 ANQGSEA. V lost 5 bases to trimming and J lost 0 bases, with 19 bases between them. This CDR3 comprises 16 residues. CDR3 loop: CSVRGQTRFMNTEAFF. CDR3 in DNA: TGCAGCGTTCGTGGACAGACCCGGTTCATGAACACTGAAGCTTTCTTT.

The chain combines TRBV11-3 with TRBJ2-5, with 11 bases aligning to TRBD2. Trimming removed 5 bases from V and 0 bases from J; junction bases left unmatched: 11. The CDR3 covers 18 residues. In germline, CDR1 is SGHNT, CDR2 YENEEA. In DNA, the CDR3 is TGTGCCAGCAGCCCTTCGGGACTAGCGGCGGTGTACCAAGAGACCCAGTACTTC. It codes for CASSPSGLAAVYQETQYF.

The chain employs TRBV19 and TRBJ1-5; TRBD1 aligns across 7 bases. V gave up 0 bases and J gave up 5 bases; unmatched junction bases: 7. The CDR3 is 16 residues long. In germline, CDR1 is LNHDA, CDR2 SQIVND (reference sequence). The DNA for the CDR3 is TGTGCCAGTAGTATAGATGGACAGGTAGGTGATCAGCCCCAGCATTTT. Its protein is CASSIDGQVGDQPQHF. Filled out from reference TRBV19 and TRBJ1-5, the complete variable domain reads DGGITQSPKYLFRKEGQNVTLSCEQNLNHDAMYWYRQDPGQGLRLIYYSQIVNDFQKGDIAEGYSVSREKKESFPLTVTSAQKNPTAFYLCASSIDGQVGDQPQHFGDGTRLSIL.

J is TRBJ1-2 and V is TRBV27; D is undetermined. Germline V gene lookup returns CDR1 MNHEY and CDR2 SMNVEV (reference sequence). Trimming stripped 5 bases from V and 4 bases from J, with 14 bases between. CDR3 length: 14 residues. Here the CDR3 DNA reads TGTGCCAGCAGTCTCAGTGGGCTCCCCTATGGCTACACCTTC. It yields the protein CASSLSGLPYGYTF.

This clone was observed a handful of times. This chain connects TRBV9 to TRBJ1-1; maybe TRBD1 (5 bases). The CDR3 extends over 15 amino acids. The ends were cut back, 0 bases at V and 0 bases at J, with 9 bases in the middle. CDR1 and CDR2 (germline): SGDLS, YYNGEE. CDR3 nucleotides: TGTGCCAGCAGCGTAGTTCTGGGGCTGAACACTGAAGCTTTCTTT. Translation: CASSVVLGLNTEAFF.

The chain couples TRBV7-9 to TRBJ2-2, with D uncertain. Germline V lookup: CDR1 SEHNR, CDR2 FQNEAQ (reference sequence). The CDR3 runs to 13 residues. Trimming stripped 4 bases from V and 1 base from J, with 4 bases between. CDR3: CASSSGNTGELFF. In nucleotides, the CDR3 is TGTGCCAGCAGCTCCGGGAACACCGGGGAGCTGTTTTTT. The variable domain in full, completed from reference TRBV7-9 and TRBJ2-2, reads DTGVSQNPRHKITKRGQNVTFRCDPISEHNRLYWYRQTLGQGPEFLTYFQNEAQLEKSRLLSDRFSAERPKGSFSTLEIQRTEQGDSAMYLCASSSGNTGELFFGEGSRLTVL.

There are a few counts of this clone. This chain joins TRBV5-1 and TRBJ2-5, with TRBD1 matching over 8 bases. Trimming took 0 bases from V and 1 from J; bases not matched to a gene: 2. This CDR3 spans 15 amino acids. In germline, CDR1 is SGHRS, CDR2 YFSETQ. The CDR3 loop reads CASSLVGQVQETQYF. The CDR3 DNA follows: TGCGCCAGCAGCTTGGTGGGACAGGTCCAAGAGACCCAGTACTTC.

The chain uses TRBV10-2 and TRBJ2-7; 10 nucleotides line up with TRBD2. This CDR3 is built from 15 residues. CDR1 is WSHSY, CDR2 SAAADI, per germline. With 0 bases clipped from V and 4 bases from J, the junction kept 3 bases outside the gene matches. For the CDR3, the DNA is TGCGCCAGCAGTGAGTCACCTAGCGGGAGTTACGAGCAGTACTTC. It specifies CASSESPSGSYEQYF.

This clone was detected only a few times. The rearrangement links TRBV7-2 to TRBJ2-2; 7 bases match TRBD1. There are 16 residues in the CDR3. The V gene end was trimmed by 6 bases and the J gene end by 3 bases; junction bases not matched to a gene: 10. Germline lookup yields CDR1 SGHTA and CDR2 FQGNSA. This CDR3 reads CASSTRQGADTGELFF. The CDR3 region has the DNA TGTGCCAGCAGTACCCGACAGGGCGCGGACACCGGGGAGCTGTTTTTT.

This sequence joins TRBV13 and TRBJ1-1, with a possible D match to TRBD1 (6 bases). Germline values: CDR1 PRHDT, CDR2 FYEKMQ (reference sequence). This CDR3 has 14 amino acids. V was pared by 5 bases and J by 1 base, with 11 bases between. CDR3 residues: CASSPGQTNTEAFF. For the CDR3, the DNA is TGTGCCAGCAGCCCAGGACAGACGAACACTGAAGCTTTCTTT.

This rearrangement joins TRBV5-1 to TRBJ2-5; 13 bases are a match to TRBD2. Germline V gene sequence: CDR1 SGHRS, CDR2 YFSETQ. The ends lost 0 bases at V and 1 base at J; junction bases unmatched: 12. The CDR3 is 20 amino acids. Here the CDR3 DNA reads TGCGCCAGCAGCTTGGCCTGGACTAGCGGGGGAGGGGGGGTCCAAGAGACCCAGTACTTC. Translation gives CASSLAWTSGGGGVQETQYF.

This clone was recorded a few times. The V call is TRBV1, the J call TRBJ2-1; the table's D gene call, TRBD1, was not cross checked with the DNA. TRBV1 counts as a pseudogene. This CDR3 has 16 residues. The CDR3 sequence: CTSSRGQVGDGDEQFF. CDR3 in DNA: TGCACCAGCAGCAGAGGACAGGTTGGCGACGGGGATGAGCAGTTCTTC.

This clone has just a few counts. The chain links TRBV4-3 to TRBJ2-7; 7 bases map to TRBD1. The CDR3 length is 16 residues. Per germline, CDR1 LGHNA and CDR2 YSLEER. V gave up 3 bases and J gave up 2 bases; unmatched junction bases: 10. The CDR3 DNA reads TGCGCCAGCAGCCACGAACAGGGGCAACATGCCTACGAGCAGTACTTC. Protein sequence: CASSHEQGQHAYEQYF.

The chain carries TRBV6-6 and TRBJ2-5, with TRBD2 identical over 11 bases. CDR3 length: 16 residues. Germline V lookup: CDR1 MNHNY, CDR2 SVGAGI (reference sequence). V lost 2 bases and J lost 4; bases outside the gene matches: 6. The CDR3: CASSYPNGLAGETQYF. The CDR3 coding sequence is TGTGCCAGCAGTTACCCCAATGGACTAGCGGGAGAGACCCAGTACTTC.

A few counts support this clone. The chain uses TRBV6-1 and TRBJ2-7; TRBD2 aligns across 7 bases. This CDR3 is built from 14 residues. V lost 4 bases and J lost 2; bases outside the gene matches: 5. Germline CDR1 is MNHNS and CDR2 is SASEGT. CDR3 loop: CASSVGDYTYEQYF. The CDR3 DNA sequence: TGTGCCAGCAGTGTAGGGGACTATACCTACGAGCAGTACTTC.

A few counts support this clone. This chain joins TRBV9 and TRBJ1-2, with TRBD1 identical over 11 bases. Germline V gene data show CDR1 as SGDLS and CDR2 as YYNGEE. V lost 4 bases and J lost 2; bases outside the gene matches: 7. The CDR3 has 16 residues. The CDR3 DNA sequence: TGTGCCAGCAGCAAAGAAGGACAGGGGGCCAACTATGGCTACACCTTC. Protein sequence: CASSKEGQGANYGYTF.

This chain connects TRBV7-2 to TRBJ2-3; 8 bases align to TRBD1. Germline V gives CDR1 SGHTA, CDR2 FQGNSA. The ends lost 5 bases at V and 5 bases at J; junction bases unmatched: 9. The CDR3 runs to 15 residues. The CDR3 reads CASSPRQGRRDTQYF. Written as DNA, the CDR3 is TGTGCCAGCAGCCCACGACAGGGGCGGAGAGATACGCAGTATTTT.

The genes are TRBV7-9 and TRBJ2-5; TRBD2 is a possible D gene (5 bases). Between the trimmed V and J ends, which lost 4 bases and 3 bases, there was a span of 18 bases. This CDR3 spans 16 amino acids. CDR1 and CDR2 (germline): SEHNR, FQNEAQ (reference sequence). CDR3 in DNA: TGTGCCAGCAGCTCGTCCGCCGTTCAACTAGAAGAGACCCAGTACTTC. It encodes CASSSSAVQLEETQYF.

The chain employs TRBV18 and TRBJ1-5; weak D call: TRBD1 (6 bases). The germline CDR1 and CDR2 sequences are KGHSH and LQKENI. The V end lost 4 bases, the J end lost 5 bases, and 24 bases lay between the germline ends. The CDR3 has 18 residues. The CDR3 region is CASSRGGWDMGTYQPQHF. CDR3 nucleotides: TGTGCCAGCTCACGCGGGGGATGGGACATGGGTACATATCAGCCCCAGCATTTT.

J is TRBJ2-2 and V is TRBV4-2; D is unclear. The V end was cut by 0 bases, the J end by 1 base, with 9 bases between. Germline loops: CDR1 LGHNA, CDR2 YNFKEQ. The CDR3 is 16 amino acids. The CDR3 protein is CASSQEWQENTGELFF. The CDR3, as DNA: TGTGCCAGCAGCCAAGAGTGGCAGGAGAACACCGGGGAGCTGTTTTTT.

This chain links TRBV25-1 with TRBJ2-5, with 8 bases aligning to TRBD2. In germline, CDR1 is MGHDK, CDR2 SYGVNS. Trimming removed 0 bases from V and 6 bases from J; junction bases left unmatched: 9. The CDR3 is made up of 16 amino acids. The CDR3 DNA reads TGTGCCAGCAGTGAATACATGGGACTAGACGCGCAGACCCAGTACTTC. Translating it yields CASSEYMGLDAQTQYF. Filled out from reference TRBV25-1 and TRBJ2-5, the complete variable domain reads EADIYQTPRYLVIGTGKKITLECSQTMGHDKMYWYQQDPGMELHLIHYSYGVNSTEKGDLSSESTVSRIRTEHFPLTLESARPSHTSQYLCASSEYMGLDAQTQYFGPGTRLLVL.

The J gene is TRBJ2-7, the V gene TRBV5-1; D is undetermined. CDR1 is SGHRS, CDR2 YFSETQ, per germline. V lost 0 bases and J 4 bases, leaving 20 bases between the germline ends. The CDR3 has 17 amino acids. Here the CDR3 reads CASSLEAVPAPIYEQYF. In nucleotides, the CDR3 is TGCGCCAGCAGCTTGGAGGCGGTTCCTGCGCCGATTTACGAGCAGTACTTC.

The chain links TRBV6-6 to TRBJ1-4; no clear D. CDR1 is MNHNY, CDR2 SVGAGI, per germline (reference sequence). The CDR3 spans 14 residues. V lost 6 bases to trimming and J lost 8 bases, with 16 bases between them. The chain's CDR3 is CASSPTAGLEKLFF. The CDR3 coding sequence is TGTGCCAGCAGCCCCACGGCGGGGTTGGAAAAACTGTTTTTT.

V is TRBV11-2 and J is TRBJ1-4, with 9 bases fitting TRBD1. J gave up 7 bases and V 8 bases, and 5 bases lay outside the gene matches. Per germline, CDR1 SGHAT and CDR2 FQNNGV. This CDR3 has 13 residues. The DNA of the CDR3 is TGTGCCAGCGGACAGGGGCGCGGTGAAAAACTGTTTTTT. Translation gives CASGQGRGEKLFF.

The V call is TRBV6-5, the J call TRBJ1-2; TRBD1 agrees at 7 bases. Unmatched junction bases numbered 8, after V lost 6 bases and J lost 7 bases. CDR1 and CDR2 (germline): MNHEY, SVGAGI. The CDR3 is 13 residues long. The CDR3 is CASRPDRYSGYTF. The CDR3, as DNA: TGTGCCAGCAGGCCGGACAGGTACAGTGGCTACACCTTC.

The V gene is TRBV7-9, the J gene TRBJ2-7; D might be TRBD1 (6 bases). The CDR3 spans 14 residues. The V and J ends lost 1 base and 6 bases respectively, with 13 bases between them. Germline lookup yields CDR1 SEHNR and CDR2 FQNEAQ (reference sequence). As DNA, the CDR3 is TGTGCCAGCAGCTTAGGGTCAGGGGCAGGCGAGCAGTACTTC. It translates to CASSLGSGAGEQYF.